One sample yielded the 14 T cell receptor beta chains listed below, sequenced in a study of cytomegalovirus exposure and HLA in healthy donors. The PCR had 60 Vbeta and 13 Jbeta primers. Sequencing used immunoSEQ multiplex PCR; TCRdb keeps in-frame clones, though not all of them. The data show under 200,000 clones, with 70% to 90% seen just once and over 2% held by the top ten. Sequences were obtained from PBMCs. These receptors were obtained from a woman between 50 and 59 years old in good health and CMV-seronegative.

The genes are TRBV14 and TRBJ2-3; TRBD2 matches at 7 bases. CDR3 length equals 17 residues. Germline V gene lookup returns CDR1 SGHDN and CDR2 FVKESK. With V trimmed by 0 bases and J by 3 bases, 9 bases remained unmatched. The CDR3 DNA follows: TGTGCCAGCAGCCAAGAAGACCTCGGGACTAAGACAGATACGCAGTATTTT. Protein sequence: CASSQEDLGTKTDTQYF.

The gene calls are TRBV27 and TRBJ2-6, with 9 bases matching TRBD1. The CDR3 contains 17 residues. V dropped 3 bases and J dropped 1; count of bases not matched to a gene: 4. The germline CDR1 and CDR2 sequences are MNHEY and SMNVEV (reference sequence). The CDR3: CASSFRDRVSGANVLTF. In DNA, the CDR3 is TGTGCCAGCAGTTTCCGGGACAGGGTATCTGGGGCCAACGTCCTGACTTTC.

This chain connects TRBV6-6 to TRBJ1-1; 8 bases are a match to TRBD1. Losses at the gene ends were 5 bases for V and 4 bases for J; bases not matched to a gene: 9. CDR3 size: 15 residues. Germline lookup yields CDR1 MNHNY and CDR2 SVGAGI (reference sequence). In nucleotides, the CDR3 is TGTGCCAGCAGTACCCTGGCCAGGGGGCCCACTGAAGCTTTCTTT. Residues: CASSTLARGPTEAFF.

The chain recombines TRBV18 with TRBJ2-3; TRBD2 is a possible D gene (6 bases). Trimming left V 2 bases short and J 5 bases short, with 14 bases between. This CDR3 region has 15 residues. Per germline, CDR1 KGHSH and CDR2 LQKENI. The CDR3 DNA is TGTGCCAGCTCACCATTCGGCGTCGGGGGAGATACGCAGTATTTT. The encoded protein is CASSPFGVGGDTQYF. Looking up the rest from reference TRBV18 and TRBJ2-3 gives the full variable domain: NAGVMQNPRHLVRRRGQEARLRCSPMKGHSHVYWYRQLPEEGLKFMVYLQKENIIDESGMPKERFSAEFPKEGPSILRIQQVVRGDSAAYFCASSPFGVGGDTQYFGPGTRLTVL.

The chain uses TRBV4-1 and TRBJ2-7; 9 bases agree with TRBD1. Germline CDR1 MGHRA, CDR2 YSYEKL. The CDR3 is made up of 16 amino acids. Germline trimming cut 0 bases from V and 3 bases from J; bases unmatched to any gene: 6. This chain's CDR3 is CASSQDDRGGIYEQYF. The CDR3 DNA reads as TGCGCCAGCAGCCAAGACGACAGGGGGGGAATCTACGAGCAGTACTTC.

As to this clone: Other DNA variants within this sample encode the same CDR3. The V call is TRBV30, the J call TRBJ2-2; a possible D gene is TRBD2 (7 bases). Per germline, CDR1 GTSNPN and CDR2 SVGIG (reference sequence). The V and J ends lost 2 bases and 0 bases respectively, with 13 bases between them. The CDR3 sequence is 16 residues long. CDR3 nucleotide sequence: TGTGCCTGGAGTTTTAGGGGGGGGTCGAACACCGGGGAGCTGTTTTTT. Its protein is CAWSFRGGSNTGELFF.

This clone was observed a single time. This rearrangement joins TRBV4-1 to TRBJ2-1; D unresolved. V was shortened by 1 base and J by 0 bases, with 7 bases between the two germline ends. Germline CDR1 reads MGHRA; CDR2 reads YSYEKL. This CDR3 spans 15 amino acids. The CDR3 DNA follows: TGCGCCAGCAGCCAAGTATCGAGCTCCTACAATGAGCAGTTCTTC. Translation gives CASSQVSSSYNEQFF.

V gene TRBV6-1 combines with J gene TRBJ2-7, with TRBD1 matching 7 bases. The CDR3 is 13 residues long. The germline V gene has CDR1 MNHNS and CDR2 SASEGT. V was clipped by 6 bases and J by 10 bases; unmatched bases: 12. CDR3 region: CASSERQGLDQYF. The CDR3 DNA follows: TGTGCCAGCAGCGAGCGACAGGGTCTGGACCAGTACTTC.

This chain links TRBV30 with TRBJ2-1, with TRBD2 matching over 7 bases. Germline V gene lookup returns CDR1 GTSNPN and CDR2 SVGIG (reference sequence). The V gene end was trimmed by 3 bases and the J gene end by 10 bases; junction bases not matched to a gene: 15. The CDR3 is 15 amino acids. The CDR3 here is CAWSPLAGVSLEQFF. For the CDR3, the DNA is TGTGCCTGGAGCCCCTTGGCGGGAGTTTCACTCGAGCAGTTCTTC.

The chain recombines TRBV19 with TRBJ2-5; 10 bases map to TRBD2. Germline V CDR1 and CDR2: LNHDA, SQIVND (reference sequence). This CDR3 spans 17 amino acids. After removal of 3 bases from V and 5 bases from J, the junction contained 12 bases not matched to a gene. CDR3 residues: CASSIGSSGRARETQYF. DNA of the CDR3: TGTGCCAGTAGTATCGGTTCAAGCGGGAGGGCCAGGGAGACCCAGTACTTC.

The rearrangement links TRBV15 to TRBJ2-7; the match to TRBD1 covers 8 bases. Trimming took 1 base from V and 0 from J; bases not matched to a gene: 2. Germline V gene lookup returns CDR1 LNHNV and CDR2 YYDKDF (reference sequence). The CDR3 is made up of 15 amino acids. The CDR3: CATSRGGTGSYEQYF. CDR3 bases: TGTGCCACCAGCAGAGGTGGGACAGGCTCCTACGAGCAGTACTTC. The full variable domain, in which reference TRBV15 and TRBJ2-7 provide the parts outside the CDR3, is DAMVIQNPRYQVTQFGKPVTLSCSQTLNHNVMYWYQQKSSQAPKLLFHYYDKDFNNEADTPDNFQSRRPNTSFCFLDIRSPGLGDTAMYLCATSRGGTGSYEQYFGPGTRLTVT.

The chain carries TRBV29-1 and TRBJ1-1; D not certain. With 5 bases removed from V and 3 bases from J, the gap between germline ends came to 4 bases. The CDR3 has 10 amino acids. In germline, CDR1 is SQVTM, CDR2 ANQGSEA. CDR3 loop: CSVQDTEAFF. The CDR3 coding sequence is TGCAGCGTTCAGGACACTGAAGCTTTCTTT.

This chain links TRBV5-1 with TRBJ2-3, with 9 bases identical to TRBD1. Germline values: CDR1 SGHRS, CDR2 YFSETQ. Germline trimming cut 2 bases from V and 2 bases from J; bases unmatched to any gene: 12. The CDR3 has 18 amino acids. The CDR3 region has the DNA TGCGCCAGCAGCTTTACAGGGGGCTTGAGGGAGTCCACAGATACGCAGTATTTT. Translating it yields CASSFTGGLRESTDTQYF. Full variable domain (missing parts from reference TRBV5-1 and TRBJ2-3): KAGVTQTPRYLIKTRGQQVTLSCSPISGHRSVSWYQQTPGQGLQFLFEYFSETQRNKGNFPGRFSGRQFSNSRSEMNVSTLELGDSALYLCASSFTGGLRESTDTQYFGPGTRLTVL.

The chain recombines TRBV11-3 with TRBJ2-7; 11 bases agree with TRBD2. V shed 5 bases and J 3 bases; nucleotides not matched to a gene: 6. CDR1 SGHNT and CDR2 YENEEA come from the germline V gene. The CDR3 length is 15 residues. CDR3 DNA sequence: TGTGCCAGCAGCCCCGGGACTAGCGGAAACTACGAGCAGTACTTC. Protein sequence: CASSPGTSGNYEQYF. The whole variable domain, filled in from reference TRBV11-3 and TRBJ2-7, reads EAGVVQSPRYKIIEKKQPVAFWCNPISGHNTLYWYLQNLGQGPELLIRYENEEAVDDSQLPKDRFSAERLKGVDSTLKIQPAELGDSAVYLCASSPGTSGNYEQYFGPGTRLTVT.